The sequence of this T cell receptor (beta chain) was determined in a study of blood T cell repertoires in COVID-19. The CDR3 extends over 16 amino acids. V shed 2 bases and J 8 bases; nucleotides not matched to a gene: 12. Germline V lookup: CDR1 LGHDT, CDR2 YNNKEL (reference sequence). Here immunoSEQ multiplex PCR was the method, and the copy in TCRdb shows in-frame clones only, minus some. The sample yields about 68,000 clones, roughly 83% seen once. The chain employs TRBV3-1 (or the pseudogene TRBV3-2) and TRBJ2-1, with 7 bases that match TRBD2. The TCR comes from a man aged 50 to 59 with active COVID-19. Specimen: peripheral blood. The CDR3: CASSQPHQRGLHEQFF. CDR3 in DNA: TGTGCCAGCAGCCAACCTCATCAGCGGGGCCTGCATGAGCAGTTCTTC.